These T cell receptor beta chains were read from a single sample in a study of T cell changes during pregnancy in multiple sclerosis. Measured with immunoSEQ multiplex PCR; TCRdb has only the in-frame clones, and not every one. The sample lists tens of thousands of clones, 80% to 90% occurring once. The specimen was CD4+ T cells from peripheral blood mononuclear cells, collected in the first trimester of pregnancy. Every receptor here comes from a female donor with multiple sclerosis, enrolled in a pregnancy study. CDR3s include the opening cysteine and the closing phenylalanine or tryptophan. D genes are given only for firm matches. A row's size may be missing; if present it is once, few, many or a size class.

D gene	J gene	V gene	clone size	CDR3 DNA	CDR3 protein
-	TRBJ2-5	TRBV5-1	-	TGCGCCAGCAGCTGGGGGCGGGCGCGGGAGACCCAGTACTTC	CASSWGRARETQYF
-	TRBJ1-5	TRBV2	-	TGTGCCAGCAGTCGGGACGTTGGGGTCGGGGGTCAGCCCCAGCATTTT	CASSRDVGVGGQPQHF
TRBD1	TRBJ2-7	TRBV5-5	-	TGTGCCAGCAGTCGGGACAGGGGCTACGAGCAGTACTTC	CASSRDRGYEQYF
-	TRBJ1-2	TRBV10-3	-	TGTGCCATCAGTGAACTCGATCCCGTTAACTATGGCTACACCTTC	CAISELDPVNYGYTF
-	TRBJ2-3	TRBV5-1	-	TGCGCCAGCAGCGGGGAGCGGGTGGTTTATTTT	CASSGERVVYF
TRBD2	TRBJ2-5	TRBV2	-	TGTGCCAGCAGTCTTAGGCTAGCGGGAGTGGAGACCCAGTACTTC	CASSLRLAGVETQYF
-	TRBJ1-2	TRBV30	few	TGTGCCTGGAGTTATTTCGGCAGGGGTACTAACTATGGCTACACCTTC	CAWSYFGRGTNYGYTF
-	TRBJ1-5	TRBV5-1	-	TGCGCCAGCAGCTTGGGCGTTAATAGCAATCAGCCCCAGCATTTT	CASSLGVNSNQPQHF
-	TRBJ1-5	TRBV5-1	-	TGCGCCAGCAGCTTGGGCCCGGGTTTAAATCAGCCCCAGCATTTT	CASSLGPGLNQPQHF
-	TRBJ1-6	TRBV5-1	-	TGCGCCAGCAGCTTGGAGCAGGGAAGCTCCTATAATTCACCCCTCCACTTT	CASSLEQGSSYNSPLHF
-	TRBJ1-5	TRBV19	-	TGTGCCAGTAGTATCTTGGGAGGTAGCAATCAGCCCCAGCATTTT	CASSILGGSNQPQHF
TRBD1	TRBJ1-1	TRBV28	-	TGTGCCAGCAGTGCAGGACAGGGAACTGAAGCTTTCTTT	CASSAGQGTEAFF
-	TRBJ2-2	TRBV20-1	-	TGCAGTGCGGGGGCGGCCGGGGAGCTGTTTTTT	CSAGAAGELFF
TRBD1	TRBJ2-3	TRBV12-5	-	TGTGCTAGTGGTTTAATGTTGGGACAGGGGCCAGATACGCAGTATTTT	CASGLMLGQGPDTQYF
TRBD1	TRBJ2-7	TRBV7-2	-	TGTGCCAGCAGACCGACAGGGGGAAACCACTACGAGCAGTACTTC	CASRPTGGNHYEQYF